One sample yielded the 13 T cell receptor beta chains listed below, sequenced in a study of cytomegalovirus exposure and HLA in healthy donors (dated by TCRdb to 2016 to 2017). Libraries were built with the immunoSEQ multiplex PCR assay. A mixture of 60 forward primers for TCR Vbeta segments and 13 reverse primers for TCR Jbeta segments was used in the multiplex PCR. Entries here come from immuneACCESS through TCRdb and include only in-frame sequences with V and J called. Some clones fail to appear in such tables; in the studies checked, an unresolved V gene covers under half of the shortfall, and the cause of the remainder is unknown. The table for this sample lists approximately 96,000 clones; less than 85% of them were counted only once. Of the sample, about 2% falls within the top ten clones. Sequencing input: PBMCs. These TCRs come from a male donor in good health and CMV-seronegative.

This sequence joins TRBV13 and TRBJ2-7; a weak D match, TRBD1 (5 bases). Germline CDR1 is PRHDT and CDR2 is FYEKMQ (reference sequence). V lost 4 bases to trimming and J lost 4 bases, with 14 bases between them. The CDR3 runs to 14 residues. The CDR3 reads CASSSPADRYEQYF. The CDR3 nucleotides are TGTGCCAGCAGCTCCCCCGCCGACAGATACGAGCAGTACTTC.

This sequence joins TRBV2 and TRBJ1-1; the D gene is possibly TRBD1 (6 bases). Trimming left V 7 bases short and J 1 base short, with 13 bases between. Germline CDR1 and CDR2: SNHLY and FYNNEI. The CDR3 loop spans 14 amino acids. CDR3 coding DNA: TGTGCCAGCACCAACCCGACAGGGAACACTGAAGCTTTCTTT. It encodes CASTNPTGNTEAFF.

The chain is built from TRBV5-1 and TRBJ2-7; 10 bases agree with TRBD2. Unmatched junction bases numbered 2, after V lost 0 bases and J lost 2 bases. The CDR3 sequence is 15 residues long. CDR1 is SGHRS and CDR2 is YFSETQ in the germline V gene. Here the CDR3 DNA reads TGCGCCAGCAGCTTGGTGCTAGCGGGAGCCTACGAGCAGTACTTC. Residues: CASSLVLAGAYEQYF.

This chain uses TRBV19 with TRBJ2-1; 8 bases are a match to TRBD2. The CDR3 totals 17 residues. V lost 2 bases and J lost 2; bases outside the gene matches: 8. Germline values: CDR1 LNHDA, CDR2 SQIVND (reference sequence). The CDR3 nucleotides are TGTGCCAGTAGTATACTTGCCGGGAGGGCCGCCTACAATGAGCAGTTCTTC. Its translation is CASSILAGRAAYNEQFF.

This chain joins TRBV5-1 and TRBJ2-7; 11 bases match TRBD2. The V gene's germline CDR1 is SGHRS and CDR2 YFSETQ. This CDR3 has 14 amino acids. V lost 1 base and J lost 4; bases outside the gene matches: 1. CDR3 coding DNA: TGCGCCAGCAGCTTGTCTAGCGGGAGGTACGAGCAGTACTTC. It translates to CASSLSSGRYEQYF.

This chain uses TRBV30 with TRBJ1-1; 9 bases are shared with TRBD1. CDR3 length: 14 residues. Germline V gene data show CDR1 as GTSNPN and CDR2 as SVGIG (reference sequence). V lost 5 bases and J lost 2; bases outside the gene matches: 6. The CDR3 loop is CAWEKDRGNTEAFF. The CDR3, as DNA: TGTGCCTGGGAAAAGGACAGGGGAAACACTGAAGCTTTCTTT.

In nucleotides, the CDR3 is TGTGCCCTCGTAGGGGACAGAAACACAGATACGCAGTATTTT. Translating gives CALVGDRNTDTQYF. This chain joins TRBV7-2 and TRBJ2-3; TRBD1 matches 7 bases. The V segment lost 11 bases and the J segment 2 bases; nucleotides outside the gene matches: 10. The V gene's germline CDR1 is SGHTA and CDR2 FQGNSA. This CDR3 spans 14 amino acids.

This chain joins TRBV15 and TRBJ1-5; possible D gene TRBD1, 5 bases. The germline CDR1 and CDR2 sequences are LNHNV and YYDKDF (reference sequence). The CDR3 is made up of 12 amino acids. Trimming removed 3 bases at V and 9 bases at J, with 9 bases between. The CDR3 reads CATSSSGWPQHF. The CDR3 bases are TGTGCCACCAGCAGCTCAGGGTGGCCCCAGCATTTT. The whole variable domain, remainder taken from reference TRBV15 and TRBJ1-5, is DAMVIQNPRYQVTQFGKPVTLSCSQTLNHNVMYWYQQKSSQAPKLLFHYYDKDFNNEADTPDNFQSRRPNTSFCFLDIRSPGLGDTAMYLCATSSSGWPQHFGDGTRLSIL.

A few counts support this clone. CDR3 DNA: TGTGCCAGCAGCCCCAGGGGCGGAGGCTCTGGGGCCAACGTCCTGACTTTC. It encodes CASSPRGGGSGANVLTF. The chain recombines TRBV5-4 with TRBJ2-6; D is perhaps TRBD1 (6 bases). CDR1 SGHNT and CDR2 YYREEE come from the germline V gene (reference sequence). Deletions cut 4 bases from V and 0 bases from J, with 14 bases between. CDR3 length: 17 residues.

This sequence joins TRBV11-2 and TRBJ2-3; D gene ambiguous. Trimming took off 1 base at V and 1 base at J, with 3 bases between the two ends. This CDR3 has 13 residues. Per the germline V gene, CDR1 is SGHAT and CDR2 is FQNNGV. In nucleotides, the CDR3 is TGTGCCAGCAGCTTAGCCGGCACAGATACGCAGTATTTT. It encodes CASSLAGTDTQYF.

The chain employs TRBV7-2 and TRBJ2-7; possibly TRBD1 for D (6 bases). The germline gives CDR1 SGHTA, CDR2 FQGNSA. Trimming took 1 base from V and 2 from J, leaving 9 bases between them. This CDR3 contains 14 residues. The CDR3: CASSLVSGAYEQYF. CDR3 coding DNA: TGTGCCAGCAGCTTAGTCTCAGGGGCCTACGAGCAGTACTTC.

This clone appeared once. V and J are TRBV28 and TRBJ2-2; 10 nucleotides agree with TRBD2. Germline assignment: CDR1 MDHEN and CDR2 SYDVKM. The V and J ends lost 7 bases and 1 base, in that order; junction bases with no gene match: 6. The length of the CDR3 is 16 residues. CDR3 amino acids: CASNEREGMNTGELFF. The CDR3 DNA is TGTGCCAGCAACGAGCGGGAGGGAATGAACACCGGGGAGCTGTTTTTT.

To note about this clone: At one end, the junction sequence differs from germline, possibly due to a read error. J is TRBJ2-2 and V is TRBV7-9; a possible D gene is TRBD1 (5 bases). The CDR3 sequence is 14 residues long. CDR1 is SEHNR and CDR2 is FQNEAQ in the germline V gene (reference sequence). In DNA, the CDR3 is TGTTCCAGCAGCCCCCCCAGGGTGGCCAGGGAGCTGTTTTTT. Translated, it gives CSSSPPRVARELFF.